The rows below give T cell receptor beta chains drawn from one sample of a study of shared clonotypes between healthy human individuals. Libraries were prepared by immunoSEQ multiplex PCR; TCRdb keeps only in-frame clonotypes and omits some of them. The repertoire holds fewer than 1.6 million clones, approximately 98.5% seen once, with 0.36% in the top ten. The sample consisted of naive CD4+ T cells sorted from blood. These TCRs come from a man younger than 40 in good health. Each CDR3 is given with its conserved first and last residue. D genes are given only for firm matches. Part of the rows lack a size; the others show once, few, many or a class for expanded clones.

CDR3nt: TGTGCCAGCAGTGATTCCAGGACAGGGGCCTACGAGCAGTACTTC
CDR3aa: CASSDSRTGAYEQYF
d_gene: TRBD1
j_gene: TRBJ2-7
abundance: NA
v_gene: TRBV25-1
len: 15

CDR3nt: TGTGCCAGTAGCCTAGCGGGGAGCTCCTACGAGCAGTACTTC
CDR3aa: CASSLAGSSYEQYF
d_gene: TRBD2
j_gene: TRBJ2-7
abundance: NA
v_gene: TRBV19
len: 14

CDR3nt: TGCGCCAGCAGCTTGGCCATAACTAGCGGCGACTCCTACAATGAGCAGTTCTTC
CDR3aa: CASSLAITSGDSYNEQFF
d_gene: TRBD2
j_gene: TRBJ2-1
abundance: NA
v_gene: TRBV5-1
len: 18

CDR3nt: TGTGCCAGCAGTGGCCAGGGGAATTCCTACGAGCAGTACTTC
CDR3aa: CASSGQGNSYEQYF
d_gene: NA
j_gene: TRBJ2-7
abundance: NA
v_gene: TRBV6-1
len: 14

CDR3nt: TGCAGCGGCGCTAGCGGGAGTTTCGATGAGCAGTTCTTC
CDR3aa: CSGASGSFDEQFF
d_gene: TRBD2
j_gene: TRBJ2-1
abundance: NA
v_gene: TRBV29-1
len: 13

CDR3nt: TGTGCCAGCAGCACAGAAACCAAAAACATTCAGTACTTC
CDR3aa: CASSTETKNIQYF
d_gene: NA
j_gene: TRBJ2-4
abundance: NA
v_gene: TRBV11-2
len: 13

CDR3nt: TGTGCCAGCAGCTCCCGGGACAGGGGGTTTGCGGGGCGATTC
CDR3aa: CASSSRDRGFAGRF
d_gene: TRBD1
j_gene: TRBJ2-7
abundance: NA
v_gene: TRBV7-9
len: 14

CDR3nt: TGTGCCAGCAGCTTCGGGCGTGGGAGGAACACTGAAGCTTTCTTT
CDR3aa: CASSFGRGRNTEAFF
d_gene: NA
j_gene: TRBJ1-1
abundance: once
v_gene: TRBV7-9
len: 15

CDR3nt: TGTGCCAGCAGTCCCTCCCCCCCCTACGAGCAGTACTTC
CDR3aa: CASSPSPPYEQYF
d_gene: NA
j_gene: TRBJ2-7
abundance: once
v_gene: TRBV28
len: 13

CDR3nt: TGTGCCAGCAGCTTAGGGCCGGTATCCTACGAGCAGTACTTC
CDR3aa: CASSLGPVSYEQYF
d_gene: NA
j_gene: TRBJ2-7
abundance: NA
v_gene: TRBV7-6
len: 14

CDR3nt: TGTGCCAGCAGTTACGCGGGACAGGGGTTAAATGAGCAGTTCTTC
CDR3aa: CASSYAGQGLNEQFF
d_gene: TRBD1
j_gene: TRBJ2-1
abundance: NA
v_gene: TRBV6-5
len: 15

CDR3nt: TGCGCCAGCAGCACCGGACTAGCGGGAGTTCCTGTCCAAGATACGCAGTATTTT
CDR3aa: CASSTGLAGVPVQDTQYF
d_gene: TRBD2
j_gene: TRBJ2-3
abundance: NA
v_gene: TRBV5-1
len: 18

CDR3nt: TGCAGCGGATCGGGTGGCGGGACAGGGTATGATACGCAGTATTTT
CDR3aa: CSGSGGGTGYDTQYF
d_gene: TRBD1
j_gene: TRBJ2-3
abundance: NA
v_gene: TRBV29-1
len: 15

CDR3nt: TGTGCCAGCACCGTGGCGGGAGGTGACACCGGGGAGCTGTTTTTT
CDR3aa: CASTVAGGDTGELFF
d_gene: TRBD2
j_gene: TRBJ2-2
abundance: NA
v_gene: TRBV9
len: 15

CDR3nt: TGCGCCAGCAGACCCTACAAGACCTACGAGCAGTACTTC
CDR3aa: CASRPYKTYEQYF
d_gene: NA
j_gene: TRBJ2-7
abundance: NA
v_gene: TRBV5-1
len: 13

CDR3nt: TGTGCCAGCAGTCCCCGACAGGGGATGGGCAATCAGCCCCAGCATTTT
CDR3aa: CASSPRQGMGNQPQHF
d_gene: TRBD1
j_gene: TRBJ1-5
abundance: NA
v_gene: TRBV28
len: 16

CDR3nt: TGCGCCAGCAGCCCGCAGCGGGAGGGCATGGTGAGCACAGATACGCAGTATTTT
CDR3aa: CASSPQREGMVSTDTQYF
d_gene: TRBD2
j_gene: TRBJ2-3
abundance: once
v_gene: TRBV4-1
len: 18

CDR3nt: TGCAGCGTCGAAGTCGGAGGAGGCTACACCTTC
CDR3aa: CSVEVGGGYTF
d_gene: NA
j_gene: TRBJ1-2
abundance: NA
v_gene: TRBV29-1
len: 11

CDR3nt: TGTGCCAGCAGTTACTCTAGTGGGGAAGGCACCATATATTTT
CDR3aa: CASSYSSGEGTIYF
d_gene: NA
j_gene: TRBJ1-3
abundance: NA
v_gene: TRBV6-5
len: 14

CDR3nt: TGCAGCGTTTCGAGCCGAGCCAAAAACATTCAGTACTTC
CDR3aa: CSVSSRAKNIQYF
d_gene: NA
j_gene: TRBJ2-4
abundance: NA
v_gene: TRBV29-1
len: 13

CDR3nt: TGTGCCAGTAGTATCGTCAGGGACACTGAAGCTTTCTTT
CDR3aa: CASSIVRDTEAFF
d_gene: NA
j_gene: TRBJ1-1
abundance: NA
v_gene: TRBV19
len: 13

CDR3nt: TGTGCCAGCAGCGCACGACTAGCGGGAGGCTTCTCGAACACCGGGGAGCTGTTTTTT
CDR3aa: CASSARLAGGFSNTGELFF
d_gene: TRBD2
j_gene: TRBJ2-2
abundance: NA
v_gene: TRBV7-6
len: 19

CDR3nt: TGTGCCACCAGCAGAGGTACAGGGTATACGCAGTATTTT
CDR3aa: CATSRGTGYTQYF
d_gene: NA
j_gene: TRBJ2-3
abundance: NA
v_gene: TRBV15
len: 13

CDR3nt: TGTGCCAGCAGCGTCCGTAGATCTGCGAACACCGGGGAGCTGTTTTTT
CDR3aa: CASSVRRSANTGELFF
d_gene: NA
j_gene: TRBJ2-2
abundance: NA
v_gene: TRBV5-6
len: 16

CDR3nt: TGTGCCAGCAGCTTAAGAGCGGGGTGGCTCGATGTGGATGAGCAGTTCTTC
CDR3aa: CASSLRAGWLDVDEQFF
d_gene: TRBD2
j_gene: TRBJ2-1
abundance: NA
v_gene: TRBV5-8
len: 17

CDR3nt: TGTGCCAGCAGTTTGATCCAGGTAGGGGAGGAGGATACGCAGTATTTT
CDR3aa: CASSLIQVGEEDTQYF
d_gene: NA
j_gene: TRBJ2-3
abundance: NA
v_gene: TRBV27
len: 16

CDR3nt: TGTGCCAGCACCAGAACCGTCGGACCCTACGAGCAGTACTTC
CDR3aa: CASTRTVGPYEQYF
d_gene: NA
j_gene: TRBJ2-7
abundance: NA
v_gene: TRBV7-8
len: 14

CDR3nt: TGTGCCAGCAGCCCTCGCGGGAGGGTCGGCGGGGAGCTGTTTTTT
CDR3aa: CASSPRGRVGGELFF
d_gene: TRBD2
j_gene: TRBJ2-2
abundance: NA
v_gene: TRBV11-1
len: 15

CDR3nt: TGTGCCAGCAGCTTGAAGTTTCCAGGGCTGAACACTGAAGCTTTCTTT
CDR3aa: CASSLKFPGLNTEAFF
d_gene: NA
j_gene: TRBJ1-1
abundance: NA
v_gene: TRBV5-4
len: 16

CDR3nt: TGTGCCACCAGCACTTCCAGGGGGGGAACTGAAGCTTTCTTT
CDR3aa: CATSTSRGGTEAFF
d_gene: TRBD1
j_gene: TRBJ1-1
abundance: NA
v_gene: TRBV15
len: 14

CDR3nt: TGTGCCAGCAGCTTAGCGCCAAGGACAGGTCCCTACGAGCAGTACTTC
CDR3aa: CASSLAPRTGPYEQYF
d_gene: TRBD1
j_gene: TRBJ2-7
abundance: NA
v_gene: TRBV7-6
len: 16

CDR3nt: TGTGCCAGCAGCGTAGAGGGGACAGGGGGATTGAGCACTGAAGCTTTCTTT
CDR3aa: CASSVEGTGGLSTEAFF
d_gene: TRBD1
j_gene: TRBJ1-1
abundance: NA
v_gene: TRBV9
len: 17

CDR3nt: TGTGCCAGCAGCAGCAGTGGGGCCGACTATGGCTACACCTTC
CDR3aa: CASSSSGADYGYTF
d_gene: NA
j_gene: TRBJ1-2
abundance: NA
v_gene: TRBV5-5
len: 14

CDR3nt: TGTGCCAGCAGCGTAGGGGGAGTCACAGATACGCAGTATTTT
CDR3aa: CASSVGGVTDTQYF
d_gene: NA
j_gene: TRBJ2-3
abundance: NA
v_gene: TRBV9
len: 14

CDR3nt: TGTGCCAGCAGCCCTGACGGCTTTAGAGAGACCCAGTACTTC
CDR3aa: CASSPDGFRETQYF
d_gene: NA
j_gene: TRBJ2-5
abundance: NA
v_gene: TRBV5-4
len: 14

CDR3nt: TGTGCCAGCTCACTTATTCCAGGGACGGCTGGGGCCAACGTCCTGACTTTC
CDR3aa: CASSLIPGTAGANVLTF
d_gene: NA
j_gene: TRBJ2-6
abundance: NA
v_gene: TRBV18
len: 17

CDR3nt: TGTGCCAGTAGGAACCCGGGCGGGCAGCCCCAGCATTTT
CDR3aa: CASRNPGGQPQHF
d_gene: NA
j_gene: TRBJ1-5
abundance: once
v_gene: TRBV19
len: 13

CDR3nt: TGTGCCAGCAGCAAGGAAACTTTAGGGGGGACGAACACTGAAGCTTTCTTT
CDR3aa: CASSKETLGGTNTEAFF
d_gene: NA
j_gene: TRBJ1-1
abundance: NA
v_gene: TRBV21-1
len: 17

CDR3nt: TGTGCCAGCAGCCACCGGGGGGGCTACGAGCAGTACTTC
CDR3aa: CASSHRGGYEQYF
d_gene: TRBD2
j_gene: TRBJ2-7
abundance: NA
v_gene: TRBV7-2
len: 13

CDR3nt: TGTGCCAGCAGCCTCGGGGAAACCTACGAGCAGTACTTC
CDR3aa: CASSLGETYEQYF
d_gene: NA
j_gene: TRBJ2-7
abundance: NA
v_gene: TRBV7-8
len: 13

CDR3nt: TGCAGCGTTGATCCGGGGGCAGATACGCAGTATTTT
CDR3aa: CSVDPGADTQYF
d_gene: NA
j_gene: TRBJ2-3
abundance: NA
v_gene: TRBV29-1
len: 12

CDR3nt: TGCGCCAGCAGCTTCCCACGCACAGGGATGGAGACCCAGTACTTC
CDR3aa: CASSFPRTGMETQYF
d_gene: NA
j_gene: TRBJ2-5
abundance: NA
v_gene: TRBV5-1
len: 15

CDR3nt: TGTGCCAGCAGCCCTGGACTAGCGGGAGGGGTTAACTATGAGCAGTTCTTC
CDR3aa: CASSPGLAGGVNYEQFF
d_gene: TRBD2
j_gene: TRBJ2-1
abundance: NA
v_gene: TRBV7-6
len: 17

CDR3nt: TGTGCCAGCAGCTCTCCGGGACAGGGAATTGTGAAGCAGTACTTC
CDR3aa: CASSSPGQGIVKQYF
d_gene: TRBD1
j_gene: TRBJ2-7
abundance: NA
v_gene: TRBV11-2
len: 15

CDR3nt: TGTGCCAGTAGTATGAGGGGAGAGAGCACAGATACGCAGTATTTT
CDR3aa: CASSMRGESTDTQYF
d_gene: NA
j_gene: TRBJ2-3
abundance: NA
v_gene: TRBV19
len: 15

CDR3nt: TGTGCCAGCAGTCAACTAGCGGAGCGCAGGAGGGAGCAGTTCTTC
CDR3aa: CASSQLAERRREQFF
d_gene: TRBD2
j_gene: TRBJ2-1
abundance: NA
v_gene: TRBV6-5
len: 15

CDR3nt: TGTGCCCCCAGACCCGCGGCCATTCCCTTAATCAATGAGCAGTTCTTC
CDR3aa: CAPRPAAIPLINEQFF
d_gene: NA
j_gene: TRBJ2-1
abundance: NA
v_gene: TRBV30
len: 16

CDR3nt: TGTGCCAGCTCCGAAGCGAGGTCATTTCTCTACGAGCAGTACTTC
CDR3aa: CASSEARSFLYEQYF
d_gene: NA
j_gene: TRBJ2-7
abundance: NA
v_gene: TRBV18
len: 15

CDR3nt: TGTGCCAGCAGTTGGGGGAGGACAGATACGCAGTATTTT
CDR3aa: CASSWGRTDTQYF
d_gene: NA
j_gene: TRBJ2-3
abundance: NA
v_gene: TRBV27
len: 13

CDR3nt: TGTGCCAGCTCACCACCCGGCAACTCCTACGAGCAGTACTTC
CDR3aa: CASSPPGNSYEQYF
d_gene: NA
j_gene: TRBJ2-7
abundance: NA
v_gene: TRBV18
len: 14

CDR3nt: TGTGCCAGCAGCCTGGACAGGGTGAGGGATGAGCAGTTCTTC
CDR3aa: CASSLDRVRDEQFF
d_gene: TRBD1
j_gene: TRBJ2-1
abundance: NA
v_gene: TRBV6-5
len: 14

CDR3nt: TGTGCCAGCAGCTTAGCTGATGGAAGCACAGATACGCAGTATTTT
CDR3aa: CASSLADGSTDTQYF
d_gene: NA
j_gene: TRBJ2-3
abundance: NA
v_gene: TRBV7-6
len: 15